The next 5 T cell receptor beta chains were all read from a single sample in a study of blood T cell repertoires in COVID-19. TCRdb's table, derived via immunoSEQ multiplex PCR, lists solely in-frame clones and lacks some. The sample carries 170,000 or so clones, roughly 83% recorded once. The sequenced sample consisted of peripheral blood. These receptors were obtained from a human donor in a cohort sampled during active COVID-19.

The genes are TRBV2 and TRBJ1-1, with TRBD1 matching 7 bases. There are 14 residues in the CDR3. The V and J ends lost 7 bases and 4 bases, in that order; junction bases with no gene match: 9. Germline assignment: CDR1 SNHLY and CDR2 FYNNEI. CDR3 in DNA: TGTGCCAGCATAGGCCGACAGGGAGGCACTGAAGCTTTCTTT. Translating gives CASIGRQGGTEAFF.

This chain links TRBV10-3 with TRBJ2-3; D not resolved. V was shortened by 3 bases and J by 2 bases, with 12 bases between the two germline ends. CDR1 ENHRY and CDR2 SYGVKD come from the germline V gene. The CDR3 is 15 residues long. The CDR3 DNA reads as TGTGCCATCAGTGACGATGGCAGTTTCACAGATACGCAGTATTTT. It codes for CAISDDGSFTDTQYF.

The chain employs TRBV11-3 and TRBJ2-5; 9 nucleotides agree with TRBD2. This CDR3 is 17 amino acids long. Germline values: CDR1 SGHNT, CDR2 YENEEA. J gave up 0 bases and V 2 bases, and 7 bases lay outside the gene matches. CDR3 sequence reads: CASSLKKRGDHQETQYF. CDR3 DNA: TGTGCCAGCAGCTTAAAAAAGCGGGGGGACCACCAAGAGACCCAGTACTTC.

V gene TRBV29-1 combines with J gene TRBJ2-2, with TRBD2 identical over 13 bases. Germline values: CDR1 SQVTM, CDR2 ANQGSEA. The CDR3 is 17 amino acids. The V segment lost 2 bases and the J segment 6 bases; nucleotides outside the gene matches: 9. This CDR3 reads CSVERKGTSGTAGELFF. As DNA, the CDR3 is TGCAGCGTTGAAAGGAAAGGGACTAGCGGGACCGCCGGGGAGCTGTTTTTT.

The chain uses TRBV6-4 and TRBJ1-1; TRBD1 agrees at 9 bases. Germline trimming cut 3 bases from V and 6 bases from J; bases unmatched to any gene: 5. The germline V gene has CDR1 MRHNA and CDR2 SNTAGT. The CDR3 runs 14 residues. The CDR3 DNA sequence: TGTGCCAGCAGTGAGTCGGACAGGGGTTCTGAAGCTTTCTTT. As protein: CASSESDRGSEAFF.